Detailed here is one TCR beta chain. Different DNA sequences within this sample yield the same CDR3. Losses at the gene ends were 1 base for V and 2 bases for J; bases not matched to a gene: 2. Germline V gene lookup returns CDR1 LNHDA and CDR2 SQIVND (reference sequence). CDR3 length: 15 residues. Clones were read by immunoSEQ multiplex PCR, and TCRdb kept only the in-frame ones, dropping some. The sample lists some 120,000 clones; 75% to 90% were seen once. This entry comes from a study of blood T cell repertoires in COVID-19. The origin of this receptor is a man younger than 40 with acute or convalescent COVID-19. Sequenced: peripheral blood. This chain links TRBV19 with TRBJ1-5; 7 nucleotides line up with TRBD1. As DNA, the CDR3 is TGTGCCAGTAGTATAGGGCAGGGGGGCAATCAGCCCCAGCATTTT. Amino acids: CASSIGQGGNQPQHF. Complete variable domain (other parts from reference TRBV19 and TRBJ1-5): DGGITQSPKYLFRKEGQNVTLSCEQNLNHDAMYWYRQDPGQGLRLIYYSQIVNDFQKGDIAEGYSVSREKKESFPLTVTSAQKNPTAFYLCASSIGQGGNQPQHFGDGTRLSIL.